The source of this TCR beta chain is a study of T-cell memory formation after mild COVID-19. Points from the study as a whole: Pre-infection memory showed some responding clones, and this suggested that cross-reactive memory joined. Day 15 to 85 contracting clones showed balanced CD4/CD8; day 15 to 37 expanders favored CD4+. Those CD4+ clones that contracted were mainly in CM and EM (CD8+ ones in EMRA).

The germline CDR1 and CDR2 sequences are GTSNPN and SVGIG (reference sequence). The V end lost 4 bases, the J end lost 0 bases, and 10 bases lay between the germline ends. The CDR3 consists of 14 residues. This clonotype was seen only a few times. Antigen specificity is unknown. TCR alpha and TCR beta cDNA libraries carrying sample barcodes and UMIs came from 5'RACE with constant-segment primers. Each CDR3 protein gets one entry after TCRdb re-called the 5' RACE reads with MiXCR. The sample records around 500,000 distinct CDR3 sequences, 15% to 20% being singletons. The sample was PBMCs or a T cell subset sorted from them (not recorded which). The rearrangement uses TRBV30 and TRBJ1-3; tentative D call: TRBD1 (6 bases). This receptor was identified in an adult woman who had mild COVID-19 (a few samples of this study predate the infection). Cell type and time point are not known. The chain's CDR3 is CAWTTGFSGNTIYF. Here the CDR3 DNA reads TGTGCCTGGACCACAGGGTTCTCTGGAAACACCATATATTTT.